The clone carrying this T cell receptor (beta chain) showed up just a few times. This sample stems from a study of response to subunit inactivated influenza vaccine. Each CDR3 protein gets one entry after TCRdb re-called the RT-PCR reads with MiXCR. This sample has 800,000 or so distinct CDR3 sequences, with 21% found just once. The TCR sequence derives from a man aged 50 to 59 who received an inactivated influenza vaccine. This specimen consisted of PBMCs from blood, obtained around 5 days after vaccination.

CDR3 residues: CASSIDPAATLHF. DNA for the CDR3: TGTGCCAGTAGTATAGATCCGGCCGCCACCCTCCACTTT. V and J are TRBV19 and TRBJ1-6, with D unclear. Trimming stripped 0 bases from V and 14 bases from J, with 11 bases between. CDR3 length: 13 amino acids. CDR1 is LNHDA and CDR2 is SQIVND in the germline V gene (reference sequence).